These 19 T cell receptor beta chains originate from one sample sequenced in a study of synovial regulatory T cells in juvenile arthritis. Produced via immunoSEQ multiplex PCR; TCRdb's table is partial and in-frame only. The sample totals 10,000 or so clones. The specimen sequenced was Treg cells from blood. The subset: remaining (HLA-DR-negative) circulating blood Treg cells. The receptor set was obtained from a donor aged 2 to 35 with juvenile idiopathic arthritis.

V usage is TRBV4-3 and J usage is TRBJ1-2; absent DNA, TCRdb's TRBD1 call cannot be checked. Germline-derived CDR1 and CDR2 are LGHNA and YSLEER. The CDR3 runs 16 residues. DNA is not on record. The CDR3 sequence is CASSQETAVVYYGYTF.

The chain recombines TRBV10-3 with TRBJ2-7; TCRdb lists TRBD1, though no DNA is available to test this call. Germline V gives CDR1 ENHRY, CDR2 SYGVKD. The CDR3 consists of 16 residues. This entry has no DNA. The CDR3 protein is CAISEVGGLSSYEQYF.

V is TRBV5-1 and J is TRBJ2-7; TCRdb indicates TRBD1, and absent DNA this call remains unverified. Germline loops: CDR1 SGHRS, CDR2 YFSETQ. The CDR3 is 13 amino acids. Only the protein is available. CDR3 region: CASSARDRGEQYF.

The CDR3 protein is CASTIQSPLHF. The chain links TRBV5-8 to TRBJ1-6. Germline-derived CDR1 and CDR2 are SGHTS and YDEGEE. The CDR3 sequence is 11 residues long. A DNA sequence was not provided.

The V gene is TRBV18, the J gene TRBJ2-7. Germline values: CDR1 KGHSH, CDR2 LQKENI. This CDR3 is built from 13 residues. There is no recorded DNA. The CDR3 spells CASSPGVVYEQYF.

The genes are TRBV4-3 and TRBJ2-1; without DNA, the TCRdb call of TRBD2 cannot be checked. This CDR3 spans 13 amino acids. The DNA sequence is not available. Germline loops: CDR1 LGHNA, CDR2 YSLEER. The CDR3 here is CASSLEIWNEQFF.

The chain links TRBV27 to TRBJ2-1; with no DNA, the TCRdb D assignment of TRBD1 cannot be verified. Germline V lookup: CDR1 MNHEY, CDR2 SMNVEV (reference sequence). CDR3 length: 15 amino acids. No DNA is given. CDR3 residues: CASSSNRGKGNEQFF.

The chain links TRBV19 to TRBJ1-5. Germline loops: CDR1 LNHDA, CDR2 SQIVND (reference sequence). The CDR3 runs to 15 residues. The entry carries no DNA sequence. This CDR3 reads CATKGLGWSNQPQHF. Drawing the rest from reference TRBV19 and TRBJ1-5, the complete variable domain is DGGITQSPKYLFRKEGQNVTLSCEQNLNHDAMYWYRQDPGQGLRLIYYSQIVNDFQKGDIAEGYSVSREKKESFPLTVTSAQKNPTAFYLCATKGLGWSNQPQHFGDGTRLSIL.

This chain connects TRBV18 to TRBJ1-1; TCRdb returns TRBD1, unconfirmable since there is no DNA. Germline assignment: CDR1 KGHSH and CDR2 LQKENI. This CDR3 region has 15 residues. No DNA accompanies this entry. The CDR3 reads CASSTTGDRNTEAFF.

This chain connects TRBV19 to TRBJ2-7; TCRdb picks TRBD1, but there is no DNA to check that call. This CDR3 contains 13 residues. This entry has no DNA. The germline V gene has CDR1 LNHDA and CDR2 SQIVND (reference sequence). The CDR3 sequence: CASSIRQGYEQYF. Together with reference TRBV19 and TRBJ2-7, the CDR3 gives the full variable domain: DGGITQSPKYLFRKEGQNVTLSCEQNLNHDAMYWYRQDPGQGLRLIYYSQIVNDFQKGDIAEGYSVSREKKESFPLTVTSAQKNPTAFYLCASSIRQGYEQYFGPGTRLTVT.

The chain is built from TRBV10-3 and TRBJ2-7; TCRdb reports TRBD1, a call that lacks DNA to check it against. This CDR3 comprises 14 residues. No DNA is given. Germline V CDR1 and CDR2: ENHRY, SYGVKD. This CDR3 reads CAISQDRGAYEQYF.

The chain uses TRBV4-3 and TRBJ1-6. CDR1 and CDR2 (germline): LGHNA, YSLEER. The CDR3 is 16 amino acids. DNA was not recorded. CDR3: CASSQEYGGSNGALHF.

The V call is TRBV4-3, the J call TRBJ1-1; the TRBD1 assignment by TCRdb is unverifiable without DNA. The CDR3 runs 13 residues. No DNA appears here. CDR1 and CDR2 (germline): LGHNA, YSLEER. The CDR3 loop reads CASSPQGDTEAFF.

The CDR3 here is CASTSASYIVYEQYF. This chain uses TRBV10-2 with TRBJ2-7; as DNA is missing, the TRBD2 call by TCRdb cannot be tested. Germline V gene sequence: CDR1 WSHSY, CDR2 SAAADI. The CDR3 covers 15 residues. This entry has no DNA.

CDR3 protein: CASSRPGTSSYNEQFF. The V gene is TRBV6-6, the J gene TRBJ2-1; the TCRdb D gene call, TRBD1, has no DNA to confirm it. From germline, CDR1 is MNHNY and CDR2 SVGAGI (reference sequence). The CDR3 contains 16 residues. A DNA sequence was not provided.

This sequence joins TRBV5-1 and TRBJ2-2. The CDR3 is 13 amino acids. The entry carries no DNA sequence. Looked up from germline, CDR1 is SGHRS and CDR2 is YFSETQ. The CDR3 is CASSSANTGELFF.

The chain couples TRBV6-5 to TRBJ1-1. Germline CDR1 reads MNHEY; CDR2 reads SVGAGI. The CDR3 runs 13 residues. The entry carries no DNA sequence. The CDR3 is CASSTGMAAEAFF.

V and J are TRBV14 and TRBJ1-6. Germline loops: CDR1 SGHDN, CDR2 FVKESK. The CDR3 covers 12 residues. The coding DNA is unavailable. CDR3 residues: CASSQPGSPLHF.

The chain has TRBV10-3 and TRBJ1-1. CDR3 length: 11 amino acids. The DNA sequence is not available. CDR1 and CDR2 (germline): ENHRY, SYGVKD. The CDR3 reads CAISVNTEAFF.